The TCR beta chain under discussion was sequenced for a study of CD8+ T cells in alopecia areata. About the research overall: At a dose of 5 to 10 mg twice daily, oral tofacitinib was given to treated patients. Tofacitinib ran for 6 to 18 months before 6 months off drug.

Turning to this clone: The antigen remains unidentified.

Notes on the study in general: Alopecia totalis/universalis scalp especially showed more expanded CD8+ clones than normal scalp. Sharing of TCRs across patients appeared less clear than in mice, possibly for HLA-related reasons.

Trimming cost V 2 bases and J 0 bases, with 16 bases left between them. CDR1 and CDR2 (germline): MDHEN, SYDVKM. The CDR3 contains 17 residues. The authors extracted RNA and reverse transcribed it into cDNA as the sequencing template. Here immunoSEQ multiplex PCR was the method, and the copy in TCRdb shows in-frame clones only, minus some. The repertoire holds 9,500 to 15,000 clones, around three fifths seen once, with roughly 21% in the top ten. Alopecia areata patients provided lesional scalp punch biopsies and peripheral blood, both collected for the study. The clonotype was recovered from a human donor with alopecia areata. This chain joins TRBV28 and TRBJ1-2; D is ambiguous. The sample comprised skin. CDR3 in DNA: TGTGCCAGCAGTTTAGTTTTCCGGCCAGATTCTAACTATGGCTACACCTTC. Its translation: CASSLVFRPDSNYGYTF.